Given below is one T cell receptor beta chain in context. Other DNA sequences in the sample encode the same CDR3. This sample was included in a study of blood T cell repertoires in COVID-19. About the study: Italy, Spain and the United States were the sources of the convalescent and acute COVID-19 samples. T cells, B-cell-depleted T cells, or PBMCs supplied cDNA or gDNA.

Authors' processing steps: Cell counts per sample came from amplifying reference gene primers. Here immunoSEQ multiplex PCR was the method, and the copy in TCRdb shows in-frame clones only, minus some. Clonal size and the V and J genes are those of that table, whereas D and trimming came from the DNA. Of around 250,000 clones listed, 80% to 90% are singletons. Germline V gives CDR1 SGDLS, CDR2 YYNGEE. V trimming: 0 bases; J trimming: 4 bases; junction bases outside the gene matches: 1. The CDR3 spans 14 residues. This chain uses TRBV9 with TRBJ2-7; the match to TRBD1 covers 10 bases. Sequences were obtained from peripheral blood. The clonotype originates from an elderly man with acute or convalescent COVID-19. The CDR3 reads CASSVGQGAYEQYF. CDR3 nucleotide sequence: TGTGCCAGCAGCGTAGGACAGGGGGCTTACGAGCAGTACTTC. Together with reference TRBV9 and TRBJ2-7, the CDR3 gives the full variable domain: DSGVTQTPKHLITATGQRVTLRCSPRSGDLSVYWYQQSLDQGLQFLIQYYNGEERAKGNILERFSAQQFPDLHSELNLSSLELGDSALYFCASSVGQGAYEQYFGPGTRLTVT.